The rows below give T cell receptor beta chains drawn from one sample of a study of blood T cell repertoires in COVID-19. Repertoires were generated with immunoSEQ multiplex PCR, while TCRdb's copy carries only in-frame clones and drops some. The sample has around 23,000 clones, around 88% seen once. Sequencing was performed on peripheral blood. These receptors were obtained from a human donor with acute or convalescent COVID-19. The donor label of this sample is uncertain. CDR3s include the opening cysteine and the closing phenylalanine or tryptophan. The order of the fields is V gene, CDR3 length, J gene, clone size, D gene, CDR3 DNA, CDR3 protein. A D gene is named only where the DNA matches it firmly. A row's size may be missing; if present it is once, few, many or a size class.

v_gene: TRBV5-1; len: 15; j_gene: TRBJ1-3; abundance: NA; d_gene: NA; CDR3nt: TGCGCCAGCAGCGCTGCGGGACTCCTAAGGGACACCATATATTTT; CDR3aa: CASSAAGLLRDTIYF
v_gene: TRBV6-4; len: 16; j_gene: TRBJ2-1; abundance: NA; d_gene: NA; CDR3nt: TGTGCCAGCAAACTAACAGCGGGTGACTCCTACAATGAGCAGTTCTTC; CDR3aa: CASKLTAGDSYNEQFF
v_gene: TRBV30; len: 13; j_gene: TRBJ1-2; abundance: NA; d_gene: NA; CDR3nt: TGTGCCTGGAGTGTAGGAACAGACTATGGCTACACCTTC; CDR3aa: CAWSVGTDYGYTF
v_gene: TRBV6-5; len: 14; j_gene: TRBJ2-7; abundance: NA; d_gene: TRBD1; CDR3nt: TGTGCCAGCAGGGGGACAGGGGGGACCTACGAGCAGTACTTC; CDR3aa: CASRGTGGTYEQYF
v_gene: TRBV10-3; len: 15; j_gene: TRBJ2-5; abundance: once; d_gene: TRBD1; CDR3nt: TGTGCCATCAGTGTAAGGGGGCTGGGGGAAGAGACCCAGTACTTC; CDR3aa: CAISVRGLGEETQYF
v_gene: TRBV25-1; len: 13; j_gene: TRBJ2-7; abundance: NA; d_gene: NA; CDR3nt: TGTGCCAGCAGTGCCCCCGCGGGGTACGAGCAGTACTTC; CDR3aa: CASSAPAGYEQYF
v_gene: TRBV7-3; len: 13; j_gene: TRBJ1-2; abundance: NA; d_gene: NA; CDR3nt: TGTGCCAGCAGCTTAGAGGGTCTAATGGGGTACACCTTC; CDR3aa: CASSLEGLMGYTF
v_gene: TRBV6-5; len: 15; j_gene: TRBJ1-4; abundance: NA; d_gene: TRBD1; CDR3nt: TGTGCCAGCAGCTTCAGGGGGCAGGTTACAGAAAAACTGTTTTTT; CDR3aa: CASSFRGQVTEKLFF
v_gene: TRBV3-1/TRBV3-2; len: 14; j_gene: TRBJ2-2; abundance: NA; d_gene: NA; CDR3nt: TGTGCCAGCAGCCAATCTGACAGGACCGGGGAGCTGTTTTTT; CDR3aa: CASSQSDRTGELFF
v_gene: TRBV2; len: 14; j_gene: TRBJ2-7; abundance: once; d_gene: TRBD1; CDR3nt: TGTGCCAGCAGTGAACAGGGGGCTCCCTACGAGCAGTACTTC; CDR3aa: CASSEQGAPYEQYF